Reported below is one TCR beta chain. As yet, its antigen is unknown. The study ran its PCR with 60 Vbeta and 13 Jbeta primers. Some clones are missing from TCRdb's copy, which holds only in-frame ones; the method was immunoSEQ multiplex PCR. The sample's table shows some 110,000 clones. Germline assignment: CDR1 PRHDT and CDR2 FYEKMQ (reference sequence). This CDR3 spans 16 amino acids. Trimming removed 5 bases from V and 4 bases from J, with 20 bases in between. The data derive from a study of cytomegalovirus exposure and HLA in healthy donors. Study-wide background: A prior analysis found about 120 million unique TCR beta sequences from 150 million to 200 million T cells.

Findings and limits, study-wide: The authors later found most CMV-associated TCR beta chains appeared HLA-restricted.

The J gene is TRBJ1-1, the V gene TRBV13, with D maybe TRBD1 (5 bases). Sequenced material: PBMCs. The source is a man aged 25 to 45 in good health and CMV-seronegative. CDR3 amino acids: CASSSISNFRGTEAFF. CDR3 coding DNA: TGTGCCAGCAGCAGCATCTCGAACTTTAGGGGCACTGAAGCTTTCTTT.